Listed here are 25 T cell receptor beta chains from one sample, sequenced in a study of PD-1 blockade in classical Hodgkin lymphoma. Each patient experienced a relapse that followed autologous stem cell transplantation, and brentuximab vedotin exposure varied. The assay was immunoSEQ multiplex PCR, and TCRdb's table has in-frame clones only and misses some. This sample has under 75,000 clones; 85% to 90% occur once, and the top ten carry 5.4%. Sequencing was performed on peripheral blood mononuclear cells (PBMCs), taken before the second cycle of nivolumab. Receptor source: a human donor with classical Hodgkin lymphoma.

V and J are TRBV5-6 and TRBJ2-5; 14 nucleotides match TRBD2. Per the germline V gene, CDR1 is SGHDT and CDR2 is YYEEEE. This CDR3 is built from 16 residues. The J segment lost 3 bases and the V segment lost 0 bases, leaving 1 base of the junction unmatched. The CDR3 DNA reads TGTGCCAGCAGCTTGGAGGGACTAGCGGGGGAAGAGACCCAGTACTTC. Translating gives CASSLEGLAGEETQYF.

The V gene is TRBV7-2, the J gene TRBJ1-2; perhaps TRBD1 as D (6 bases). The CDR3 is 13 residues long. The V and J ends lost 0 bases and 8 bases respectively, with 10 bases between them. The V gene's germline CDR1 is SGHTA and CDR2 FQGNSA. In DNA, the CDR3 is TGTGCCAGCAGCTTAGCGTACGGGGGCGGCTACACCTTC. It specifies CASSLAYGGGYTF.

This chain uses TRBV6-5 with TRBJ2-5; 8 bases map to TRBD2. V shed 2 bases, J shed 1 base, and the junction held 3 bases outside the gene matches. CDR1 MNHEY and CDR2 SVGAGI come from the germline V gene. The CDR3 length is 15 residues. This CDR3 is CASSYERGPQETQYF. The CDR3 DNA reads TGTGCCAGCAGTTACGAGCGGGGGCCCCAAGAGACCCAGTACTTC.

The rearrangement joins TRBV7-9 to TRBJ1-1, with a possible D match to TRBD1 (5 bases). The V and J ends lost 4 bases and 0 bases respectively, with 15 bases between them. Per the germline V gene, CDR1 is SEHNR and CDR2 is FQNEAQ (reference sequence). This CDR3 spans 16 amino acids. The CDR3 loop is CASSSPGGVVNTEAFF. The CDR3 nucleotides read TGTGCCAGCAGCTCTCCCGGGGGGGTGGTGAACACTGAAGCTTTCTTT.

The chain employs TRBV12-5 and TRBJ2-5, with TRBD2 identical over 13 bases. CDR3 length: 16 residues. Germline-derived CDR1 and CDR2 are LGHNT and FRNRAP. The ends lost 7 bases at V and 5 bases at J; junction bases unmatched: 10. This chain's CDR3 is CASVLGLAGVWETQYF. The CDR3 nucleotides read TGTGCTAGTGTTCTTGGACTAGCGGGGGTCTGGGAGACCCAGTACTTC.

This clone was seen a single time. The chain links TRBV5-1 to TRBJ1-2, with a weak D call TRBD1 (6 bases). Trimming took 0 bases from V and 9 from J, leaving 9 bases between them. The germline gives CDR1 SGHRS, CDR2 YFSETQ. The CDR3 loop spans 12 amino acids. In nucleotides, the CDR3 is TGCGCCAGCAGCTTGGACAGGGCCCGCTACACCTTC. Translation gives CASSLDRARYTF.

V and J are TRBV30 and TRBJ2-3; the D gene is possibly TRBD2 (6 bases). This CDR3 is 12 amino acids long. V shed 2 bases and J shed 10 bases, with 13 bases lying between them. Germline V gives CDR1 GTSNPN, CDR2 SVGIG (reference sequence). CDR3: CAWSPGGDAQYF. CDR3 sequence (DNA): TGTGCCTGGAGTCCCGGCGGGGATGCGCAGTATTTT.

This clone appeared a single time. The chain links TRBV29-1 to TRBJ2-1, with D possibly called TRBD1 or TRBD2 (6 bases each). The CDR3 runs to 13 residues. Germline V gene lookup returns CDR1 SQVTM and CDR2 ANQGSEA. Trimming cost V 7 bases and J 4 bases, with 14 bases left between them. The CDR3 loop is CSGIGGWYNEQFF. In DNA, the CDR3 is TGCAGCGGAATAGGGGGGTGGTACAATGAGCAGTTCTTC.

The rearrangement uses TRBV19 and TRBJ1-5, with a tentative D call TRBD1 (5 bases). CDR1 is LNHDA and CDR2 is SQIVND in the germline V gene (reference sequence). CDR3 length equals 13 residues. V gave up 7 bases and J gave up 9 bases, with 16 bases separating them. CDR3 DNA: TGTGCCAGTACCGCGGGGTCCGGGACGCCCCAGCATTTT. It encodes CASTAGSGTPQHF.

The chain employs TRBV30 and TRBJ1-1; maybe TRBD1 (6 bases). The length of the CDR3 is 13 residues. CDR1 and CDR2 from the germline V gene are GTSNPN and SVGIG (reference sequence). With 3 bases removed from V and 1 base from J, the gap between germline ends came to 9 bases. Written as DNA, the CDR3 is TGTGCCTGGAGGGGACATCCGAACACTGAAGCTTTCTTT. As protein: CAWRGHPNTEAFF. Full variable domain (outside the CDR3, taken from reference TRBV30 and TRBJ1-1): SQTIHQWPATLVQPVGSPLSLECTVEGTSNPNLYWYRQAAGRGLQLLFYSVGIGQISSEVPQNLSASRPQDRQFILSSKKLLLSDSGFYLCAWRGHPNTEAFFGQGTRLTVV.

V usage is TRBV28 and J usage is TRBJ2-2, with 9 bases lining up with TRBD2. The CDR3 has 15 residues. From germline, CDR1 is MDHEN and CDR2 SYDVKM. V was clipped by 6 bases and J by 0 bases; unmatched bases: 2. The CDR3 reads CASRLAGANTGELFF. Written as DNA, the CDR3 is TGTGCCAGCAGACTAGCGGGTGCGAACACCGGGGAGCTGTTTTTT.

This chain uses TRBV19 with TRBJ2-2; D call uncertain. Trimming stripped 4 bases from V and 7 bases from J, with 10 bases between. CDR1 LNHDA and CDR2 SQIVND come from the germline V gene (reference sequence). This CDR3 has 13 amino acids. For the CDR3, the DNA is TGTGCCAGTAGTACAAGAAGCGTCGGGGAGCTGTTTTTT. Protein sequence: CASSTRSVGELFF.

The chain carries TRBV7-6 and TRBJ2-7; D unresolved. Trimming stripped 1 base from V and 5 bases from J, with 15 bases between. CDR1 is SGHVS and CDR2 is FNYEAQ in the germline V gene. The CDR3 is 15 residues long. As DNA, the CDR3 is TGTGCCAGCAGCTTAGAGTGGGTGCCGACGCACGAGCAGTACTTC. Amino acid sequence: CASSLEWVPTHEQYF.

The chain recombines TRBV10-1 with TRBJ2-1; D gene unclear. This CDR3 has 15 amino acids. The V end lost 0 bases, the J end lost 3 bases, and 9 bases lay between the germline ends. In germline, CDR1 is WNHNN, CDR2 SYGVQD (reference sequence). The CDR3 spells CASSESPAGYNEQFF. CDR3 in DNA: TGCGCCAGCAGTGAGTCCCCGGCAGGCTACAATGAGCAGTTCTTC.

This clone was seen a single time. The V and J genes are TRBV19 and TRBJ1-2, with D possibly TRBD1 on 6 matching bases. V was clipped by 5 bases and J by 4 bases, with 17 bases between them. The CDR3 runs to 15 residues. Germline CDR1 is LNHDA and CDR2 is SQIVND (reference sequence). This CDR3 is CASSPPSGDLYGYTF. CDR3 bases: TGTGCCAGTAGTCCCCCTTCAGGGGACCTCTATGGCTACACCTTC.

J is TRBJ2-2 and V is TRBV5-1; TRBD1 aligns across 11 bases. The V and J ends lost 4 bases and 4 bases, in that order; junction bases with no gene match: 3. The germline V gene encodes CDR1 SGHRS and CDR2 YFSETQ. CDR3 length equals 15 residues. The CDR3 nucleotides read TGCGCCAGCAGCCCGGACAGGGGGCCCACCGGGGAGCTGTTTTTT. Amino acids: CASSPDRGPTGELFF.

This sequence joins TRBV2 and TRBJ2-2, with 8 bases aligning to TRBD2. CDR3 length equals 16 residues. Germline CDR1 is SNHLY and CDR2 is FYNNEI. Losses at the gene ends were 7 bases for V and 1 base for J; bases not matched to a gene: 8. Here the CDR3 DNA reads TGTGCCAGCACCCCCGGTCTAGCGGGGAACACCGGGGAGCTGTTTTTT. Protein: CASTPGLAGNTGELFF.

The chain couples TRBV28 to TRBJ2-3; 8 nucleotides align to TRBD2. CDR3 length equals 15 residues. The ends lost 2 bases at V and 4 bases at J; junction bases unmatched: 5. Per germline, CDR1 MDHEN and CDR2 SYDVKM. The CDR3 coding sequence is TGTGCCAGCAGTTTACCCGGGGGGGCCGCAGATACGCAGTATTTT. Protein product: CASSLPGGAADTQYF.

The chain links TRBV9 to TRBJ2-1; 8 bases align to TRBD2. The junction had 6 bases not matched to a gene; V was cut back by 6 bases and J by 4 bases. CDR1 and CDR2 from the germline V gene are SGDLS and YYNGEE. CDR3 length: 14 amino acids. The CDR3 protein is CASTRGALYNEQFF. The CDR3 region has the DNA TGTGCCAGCACGCGGGGGGCCCTTTACAATGAGCAGTTCTTC.

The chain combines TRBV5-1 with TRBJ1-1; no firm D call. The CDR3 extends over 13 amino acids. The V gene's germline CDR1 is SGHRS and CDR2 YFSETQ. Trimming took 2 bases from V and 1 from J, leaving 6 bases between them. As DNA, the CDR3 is TGCGCCAGCAGCTTTATGGAGAACACTGAAGCTTTCTTT. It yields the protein CASSFMENTEAFF.

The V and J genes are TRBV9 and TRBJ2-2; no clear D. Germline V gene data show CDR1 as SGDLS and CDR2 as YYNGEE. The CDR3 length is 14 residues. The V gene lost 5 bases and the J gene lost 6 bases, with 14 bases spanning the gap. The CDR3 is CASSTTLGSGELFF. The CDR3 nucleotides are TGTGCCAGCAGTACTACTCTTGGGTCCGGGGAGCTGTTTTTT.

The CDR3 loop is CASSLGQGKETQYF. The CDR3 bases are TGTGCCAGCAGCTTGGGACAGGGAAAAGAGACCCAGTACTTC. The genes are TRBV5-6 and TRBJ2-5; 7 bases are shared with TRBD1. CDR1 and CDR2 (germline): SGHDT, YYEEEE. This CDR3 has 14 residues. Trimming removed 0 bases from V and 3 bases from J; junction bases left unmatched: 2.

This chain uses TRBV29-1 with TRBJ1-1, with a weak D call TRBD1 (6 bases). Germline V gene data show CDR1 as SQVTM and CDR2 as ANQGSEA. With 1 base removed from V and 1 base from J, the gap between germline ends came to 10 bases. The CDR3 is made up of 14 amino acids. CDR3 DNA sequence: TGCAGCGTTGAAGGGAGGGGGAGGAACACTGAAGCTTTCTTT. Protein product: CSVEGRGRNTEAFF.

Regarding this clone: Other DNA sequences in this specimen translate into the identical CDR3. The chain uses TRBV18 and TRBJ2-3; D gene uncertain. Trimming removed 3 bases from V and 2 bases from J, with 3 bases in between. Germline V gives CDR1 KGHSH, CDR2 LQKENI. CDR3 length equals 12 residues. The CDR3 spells CASSPYTDTQYF. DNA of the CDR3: TGTGCCAGCTCACCTTACACAGATACGCAGTATTTT.

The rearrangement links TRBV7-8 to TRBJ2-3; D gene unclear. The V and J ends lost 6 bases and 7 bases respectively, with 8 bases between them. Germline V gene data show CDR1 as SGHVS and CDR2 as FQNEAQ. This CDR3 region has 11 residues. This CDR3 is CASRGSNTQYF. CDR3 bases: TGTGCCAGCAGAGGATCAAATACGCAGTATTTT.